This T cell receptor (beta chain) was identified in a study of blood T cells in healthy people across ages. Together with a sample-barcoded 5' primer, a J-beta primer mix was included in a second PCR lasting about 6 to 12 cycles. A single record per CDR3 protein comes from TCRdb applying MiXCR to the 5' RACE reads. The repertoire holds around 820,000 distinct CDR3 sequences, roughly 25% seen once, with 3% to 4% in the top ten. This CDR3 is built from 15 residues. Germline V lookup: CDR1 MNHEY, CDR2 SMNVEV (reference sequence). V was trimmed by 4 bases and J by 0 bases, leaving 9 bases between them. This clonotype turned up a few times. The same sample was also studied in work on T cells of mothers and their children. This second study says: The authors identified no persistent microchimeric T cell clones.

This clonotype originated in a boy younger than 18 in good health. The gene calls are TRBV27 and TRBJ1-4; possibly TRBD1 for D (6 bases). The sample consisted of blood. For the CDR3, the DNA is TGTGCCAGCAGTTCGAGGGGGACAACTAATGAAAAACTGTTTTTT. Its translation is CASSSRGTTNEKLFF.